Listed here are 3 T cell receptor beta chains from one sample, sequenced in a study of human T cells and chemical hapten exposure (dated by TCRdb to the early 2020s). The receptor library was made with RACE. For sequencing, a NextSeq 500 was employed. TCRdb redid the processing of the public reads, applying fastp at Q25 and MiXCR, and retained in-frame beta chains. Each entry merges the rows of one CDR3 protein and shows their most common DNA and genes. Recorded for this sample are 120,000 to 150,000 distinct CDR3 sequences; approximately 12% of them occurred a single time. About 1.4% of the sample lies in the top ten. The time point tag for this specimen amounts to: patch test 2, 6 weeks after DPC sensitization. The treatment or condition label on this specimen signifies: therapeutic diphenylcyclopropenone sensitization with weekly scalp DPC. The starting material was whole blood, obtained in connection with sensitization to the hapten diphenylcyclopropenone (DPC). The receptors shown here come from a woman between 45 and 60 years old with alopecia areata. Some clones in this sample may be carry-over from other donors' samples.

This clonotype was seen at least ten times. The chain links TRBV4-3 to TRBJ2-1; D not resolved. Germline values: CDR1 LGHNA, CDR2 YSLEER. V was shortened by 4 bases and J by 0 bases, with 13 bases between the two germline ends. The CDR3 contains 16 residues. CDR3 sequence reads: CASSPRASLSYNEQFF. DNA of the CDR3: TGCGCCAGCAGCCCAAGGGCCAGCCTCTCCTACAATGAGCAGTTCTTC.

The chain employs TRBV4-3 and TRBJ2-1; TRBD2 might be the D (5 bases). In germline, CDR1 is LGHNA, CDR2 YSLEER. V was pared by 4 bases and J by 2 bases, with 12 bases between. The CDR3 spans 15 residues. CDR3 residues: CASSRSAGTYNEQFF. The CDR3 region has the DNA TGCGCCAGCAGCCGCAGTGCGGGCACCTACAATGAGCAGTTCTTC.

In this sample, this clonotype turned up many times. The V call is TRBV5-4, the J call TRBJ2-3; a weak D match, TRBD1 (6 bases). The CDR3 is 16 amino acids. Trimming took off 2 bases at V and 4 bases at J, with 17 bases between the two ends. Germline-derived CDR1 and CDR2 are SGHNT and YYREEE (reference sequence). The DNA of the CDR3 is TGTGCCAGCAGCTTTGGGGGAACAGGGCCATCAGATACGCAGTATTTT. Translation gives CASSFGGTGPSDTQYF.